This T cell receptor beta chain comes out of a study of technical replicates of blood from several donors. CDR1 is MRHNA and CDR2 is SNTAGT in the germline V gene. V gave up 6 bases and J gave up 10 bases; unmatched junction bases: 11. The CDR3 length is 15 residues. The method was immunoSEQ multiplex PCR; TCRdb's version includes in-frame clones alone and lacks a portion of them. This table has 100,000 or so clones, approximately 95% appearing once. The TCR sequence derives from a human donor in good health. The source material was T cells isolated from PBMCs. This rearrangement joins TRBV6-4 to TRBJ2-1, with 11 bases aligning to TRBD2. CDR3 region: CASRPTSGGTNEQFF. DNA for the CDR3: TGTGCCAGCAGGCCAACTAGCGGGGGAACGAACGAGCAGTTCTTC.